Following are 21 T cell receptor beta chains from one sample sequenced in a study of beta chain features in type 1 diabetes. Study-level results: In all four CD4+ subsets, TCRB CDR3 length was significantly, moderately reduced in type 1 diabetes.

The isolated RNA, all of it, was reverse transcribed, so expressed TCRB transcripts were what got sequenced. Clones were read by immunoSEQ multiplex PCR, and TCRdb kept only the in-frame ones, dropping some. Of 100,000 to 150,000 clones listed, about 10% are singletons. The antigens of these receptors remain unknown. Material for sequencing was central memory CD4+ T cells from blood. These receptors were obtained from a man in his thirties or forties with type 1 diabetes.

This clone was counted a few times. V and J are TRBV2 and TRBJ2-3; TRBD1 matches at 10 bases. This CDR3 is built from 14 residues. Germline-derived CDR1 and CDR2 are SNHLY and FYNNEI. Losses at the gene ends were 6 bases for V and 2 bases for J; bases not matched to a gene: 2. The CDR3: CASSDRGHTDTQYF. CDR3 sequence (DNA): TGTGCCAGCAGCGACAGGGGGCACACAGATACGCAGTATTTT.

The rearrangement links TRBV6-5 to TRBJ1-2; 7 bases fit TRBD1. V shed 0 bases and J 7 bases; nucleotides not matched to a gene: 8. The germline gives CDR1 MNHEY, CDR2 SVGAGI. There are 15 residues in the CDR3. The CDR3 here is CASSYSRQGDFGYTF. In DNA, the CDR3 is TGTGCCAGCAGTTACTCCAGACAGGGCGATTTTGGCTACACCTTC.

The table lists this clone with a few counts. The genes are TRBV9 and TRBJ2-2, with D perhaps TRBD1 (5 bases). CDR3 size: 15 residues. CDR1 is SGDLS and CDR2 is YYNGEE in the germline V gene. V gave up 4 bases and J gave up 8 bases, with 18 bases separating them. The CDR3 sequence is CASSPNQGLRGELFF. CDR3 coding DNA: TGTGCCAGCAGCCCTAATCAGGGCCTTCGGGGGGAGCTGTTTTTT.

This clone was counted only a few times. This chain connects TRBV29-1 to TRBJ2-5, with TRBD1 matching over 7 bases. The CDR3 covers 14 residues. CDR1 is SQVTM, CDR2 ANQGSEA, per germline. V was pared by 5 bases and J by 2 bases, with 8 bases of the junction left unmatched. The CDR3 reads CSVNAAQGQETQYF. The CDR3 DNA sequence: TGCAGCGTTAACGCGGCACAGGGGCAAGAGACCCAGTACTTC.

A few counts support this clone. The chain recombines TRBV20-1 with TRBJ2-7; D unclear. Deletions cut 0 bases from V and 4 bases from J, with 4 bases between. CDR1 and CDR2 from the germline V gene are DFQATT and SNEGSKA (reference sequence). The CDR3 consists of 11 residues. CDR3 region: CSARDQYEQYF. The CDR3, as DNA: TGCAGTGCTAGAGATCAGTACGAGCAGTACTTC.

This sequence joins TRBV6-6 and TRBJ1-1, with D possibly matching TRBD1 (6 bases). Trimming pared 6 bases from V and 5 bases from J, leaving 13 bases between. Germline values: CDR1 MNHNY, CDR2 SVGAGI (reference sequence). CDR3 length equals 13 residues. The DNA for the CDR3 is TGTGCCAGCAGCCCTCAGGGGCGGACTGAAGCTTTCTTT. Its protein is CASSPQGRTEAFF.

The table lists this clone with a few counts. V gene TRBV28 combines with J gene TRBJ1-5, with unresolved D. Per the germline V gene, CDR1 is MDHEN and CDR2 is SYDVKM. Trimming took off 5 bases at V and 6 bases at J, with 8 bases between the two ends. The CDR3 is 12 amino acids. CDR3 sequence reads: CASSNPSQPQHF. The CDR3 region has the DNA TGTGCCAGCAGTAATCCGAGTCAGCCCCAGCATTTT.

In this sample, this clone turned up a few times. This chain joins TRBV5-4 and TRBJ1-4; no clear D gene. Looked up from germline, CDR1 is SGHNT and CDR2 is YYREEE (reference sequence). The CDR3 covers 16 residues. V gave up 4 bases and J gave up 0 bases, with 13 bases separating them. The CDR3 loop reads CASSQAVSATNEKLFF. The CDR3 DNA sequence: TGTGCCAGCAGCCAAGCGGTCAGTGCAACTAATGAAAAACTGTTTTTT.

The rearrangement joins TRBV28 to TRBJ2-3; D is perhaps TRBD2 (6 bases). With 8 bases removed from V and 2 bases from J, the gap between germline ends came to 17 bases. This CDR3 comprises 15 residues. Germline V lookup: CDR1 MDHEN, CDR2 SYDVKM. The CDR3 region is CASGLYTVPTDTQYF. The DNA for the CDR3 is TGTGCCAGCGGACTATACACGGTACCCACAGATACGCAGTATTTT.

This chain links TRBV28 with TRBJ2-7, with D perhaps TRBD2 (6 bases). This CDR3 spans 14 amino acids. The germline V gene has CDR1 MDHEN and CDR2 SYDVKM. Trimming left V 6 bases short and J 2 bases short, with 14 bases between. CDR3 sequence reads: CASSPGDRTYEQYF. The CDR3 bases are TGTGCCAGCAGCCCGGGGGACCGCACCTACGAGCAGTACTTC.

As regards this clone: Distinct nucleotide sequences in the sample also encode this CDR3. The chain links TRBV5-1 to TRBJ2-1; 7 positions match TRBD1. Trimming removed 4 bases from V and 4 bases from J; junction bases left unmatched: 5. CDR1 and CDR2 (germline): SGHRS, YFSETQ. The CDR3 length is 14 residues. CDR3 nucleotides: TGCGCCAGCAGCCCCGGGACAGCATACAATGAGCAGTTCTTC. Amino acids: CASSPGTAYNEQFF.

A few counts support this clone. The genes are TRBV5-1 and TRBJ1-1; no clear D gene. CDR1 and CDR2 from the germline V gene are SGHRS and YFSETQ. Trimming shortened V by 5 bases and J by 5 bases, and 10 bases separated the two germline ends. CDR3 length: 12 residues. Here the CDR3 reads CASSPSGTEAFF. CDR3 in DNA: TGCGCCAGCAGTCCATCGGGGACTGAAGCTTTCTTT.

The V call is TRBV7-2, the J call TRBJ1-6; possibly TRBD1 for D (6 bases). The CDR3 is 15 amino acids. Germline CDR1 reads SGHTA; CDR2 reads FQGNSA. Trimming shortened V by 5 bases and J by 4 bases, and 12 bases separated the two germline ends. The CDR3 spells CASSPNQGYNSPLHF. CDR3 nucleotide sequence: TGTGCCAGCAGCCCCAACCAGGGGTATAATTCACCCCTCCACTTT.

The chain is built from TRBV15 and TRBJ2-7; a weak D match, TRBD2 (6 bases). Germline values: CDR1 LNHNV, CDR2 YYDKDF (reference sequence). This CDR3 is built from 14 residues. Trimming stripped 0 bases from V and 7 bases from J, with 13 bases between. The CDR3 DNA reads as TGTGCCACCAGCAGAGAATCCGGGGCGGGGGAGCAGTACTTC. It yields the protein CATSRESGAGEQYF.

This clone has ten or more counts. V usage is TRBV30 and J usage is TRBJ2-7; TRBD1 might be the D (6 bases). CDR1 and CDR2 from the germline V gene are GTSNPN and SVGIG (reference sequence). The CDR3 sequence is 13 residues long. With 8 bases removed from V and 1 base from J, the gap between germline ends came to 15 bases. CDR3 sequence: CAGRTAASYEQYF. The CDR3 bases are TGTGCCGGTAGGACAGCAGCTTCCTACGAGCAGTACTTC.

There are many counts of this clone. The J gene is TRBJ1-2, the V gene TRBV7-9; D not certain. The CDR3 loop spans 12 amino acids. Germline CDR1 reads SEHNR; CDR2 reads FQNEAQ (reference sequence). V lost 6 bases to trimming and J lost 5 bases, with 10 bases between them. The CDR3 DNA sequence: TGTGCCAGCAGTATAGGAGAATATGGCTACACCTTC. Amino acids: CASSIGEYGYTF.

This clone has a count of ten or more. This sequence joins TRBV29-1 and TRBJ2-3, with TRBD1 as a possible D gene (6 bases). Trimming cost V 7 bases and J 3 bases, with 20 bases left between them. Germline-derived CDR1 and CDR2 are SQVTM and ANQGSEA. CDR3 size: 15 residues. CDR3 region: CSATTQGNPTDTQYF. CDR3 DNA sequence: TGCAGCGCGACTACCCAGGGGAACCCAACAGATACGCAGTATTTT.

This chain links TRBV7-9 with TRBJ1-6, with D hard to call. Germline V gene lookup returns CDR1 SEHNR and CDR2 FQNEAQ (reference sequence). Trimming stripped 6 bases from V and 9 bases from J, with 9 bases between. The CDR3 covers 12 residues. The CDR3 nucleotides are TGTGCCAGCAGTCCTCGGAGTTCACCCCTCCACTTT. The encoded protein is CASSPRSSPLHF.

This clone was counted only a few times. The chain carries TRBV5-4 and TRBJ2-1; TRBD2 is a possible D gene (6 bases). V was shortened by 4 bases and J by 5 bases, with 13 bases between the two germline ends. CDR3 length: 14 residues. CDR1 SGHNT and CDR2 YYREEE come from the germline V gene (reference sequence). As DNA, the CDR3 is TGTGCCAGCAGCCGCAGGACGGGAGACAATGAGCAGTTCTTC. As protein: CASSRRTGDNEQFF.

This clone came up a few times. The chain employs TRBV4-3 and TRBJ1-1; the D is unclear. The germline V gene has CDR1 LGHNA and CDR2 YSLEER. V lost 8 bases and J lost 4, with 11 bases in between. The CDR3 runs to 12 residues. The CDR3 DNA follows: TGCGCCAGCCGGGCCGGGATCACTGAAGCTTTCTTT. Encoded protein: CASRAGITEAFF.

This clone was seen only a few times. The V and J genes are TRBV5-4 and TRBJ2-2; 8 nucleotides align to TRBD2. In germline, CDR1 is SGHNT, CDR2 YYREEE (reference sequence). V shed 2 bases and J 7 bases; nucleotides not matched to a gene: 7. There are 15 residues in the CDR3. CDR3 residues: CASSFGSGAGGELFF. CDR3 nucleotides: TGTGCCAGCAGCTTTGGTAGCGGGGCGGGCGGGGAGCTGTTTTTT.